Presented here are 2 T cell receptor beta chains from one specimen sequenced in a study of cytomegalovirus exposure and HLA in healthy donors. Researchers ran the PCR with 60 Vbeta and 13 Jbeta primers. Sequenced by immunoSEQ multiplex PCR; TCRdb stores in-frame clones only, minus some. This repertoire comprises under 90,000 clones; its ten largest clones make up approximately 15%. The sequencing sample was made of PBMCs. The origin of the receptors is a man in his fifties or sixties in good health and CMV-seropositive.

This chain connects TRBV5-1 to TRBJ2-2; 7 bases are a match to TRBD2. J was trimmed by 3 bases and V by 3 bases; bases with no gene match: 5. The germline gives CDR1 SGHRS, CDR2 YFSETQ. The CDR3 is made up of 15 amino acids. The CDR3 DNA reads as TGCGCCAGCAGCTGGGGGAGCGGGGACACCGGGGAGCTGTTTTTT. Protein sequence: CASSWGSGDTGELFF.

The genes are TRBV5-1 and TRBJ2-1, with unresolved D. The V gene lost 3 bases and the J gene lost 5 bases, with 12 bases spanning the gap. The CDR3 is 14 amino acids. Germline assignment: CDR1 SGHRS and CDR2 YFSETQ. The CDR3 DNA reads TGCGCCAGCAGCTCCCTTCTACCCGACAATGAGCAGTTCTTC. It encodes CASSSLLPDNEQFF.